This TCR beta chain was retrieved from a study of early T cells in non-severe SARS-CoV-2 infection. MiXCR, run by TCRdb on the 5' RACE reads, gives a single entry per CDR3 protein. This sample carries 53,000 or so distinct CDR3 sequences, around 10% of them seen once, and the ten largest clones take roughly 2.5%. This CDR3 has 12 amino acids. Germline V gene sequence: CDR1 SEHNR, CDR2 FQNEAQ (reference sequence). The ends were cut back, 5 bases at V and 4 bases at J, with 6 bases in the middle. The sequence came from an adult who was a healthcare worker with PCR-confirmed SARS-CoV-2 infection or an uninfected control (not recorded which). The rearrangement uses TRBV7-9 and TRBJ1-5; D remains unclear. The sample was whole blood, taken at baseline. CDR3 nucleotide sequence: TGTGCCAGCAGCCCCGATAATCAGCCCCAGCATTTT. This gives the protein CASSPDNQPQHF.